This entry describes one TCR beta chain. The CDR3 runs to 13 residues. In germline, CDR1 is SQVTM, CDR2 ANQGSEA. Trimming left V 6 bases short and J 2 bases short, with 13 bases between. In the authors' methods: It was from reference gene primer amplification that nucleated cell counts were estimated. Produced via immunoSEQ multiplex PCR; TCRdb's table is partial and in-frame only. D and trimming were read from the DNA, whereas the V and J calls and clone size are those reported in that table. The sample consists of around 150,000 clones, roughly 80% of them appearing once. The data were obtained in a study of blood T cell repertoires in COVID-19. Study overall: The origin of the acute and convalescent COVID-19 samples was the United States, Italy and Spain. PBMCs, B-cell-depleted T cells, or T cells provided the cDNA or gDNA that made up the material.

The sequencing sample was made of peripheral blood. This chain connects TRBV29-1 to TRBJ2-5, with D tentatively TRBD1 (6 bases). The source is an elderly woman with acute or convalescent COVID-19. The chain's CDR3 is CSVAGTLQETQYF. The CDR3 DNA is TGCAGCGTGGCAGGGACACTGCAAGAGACCCAGTACTTC.